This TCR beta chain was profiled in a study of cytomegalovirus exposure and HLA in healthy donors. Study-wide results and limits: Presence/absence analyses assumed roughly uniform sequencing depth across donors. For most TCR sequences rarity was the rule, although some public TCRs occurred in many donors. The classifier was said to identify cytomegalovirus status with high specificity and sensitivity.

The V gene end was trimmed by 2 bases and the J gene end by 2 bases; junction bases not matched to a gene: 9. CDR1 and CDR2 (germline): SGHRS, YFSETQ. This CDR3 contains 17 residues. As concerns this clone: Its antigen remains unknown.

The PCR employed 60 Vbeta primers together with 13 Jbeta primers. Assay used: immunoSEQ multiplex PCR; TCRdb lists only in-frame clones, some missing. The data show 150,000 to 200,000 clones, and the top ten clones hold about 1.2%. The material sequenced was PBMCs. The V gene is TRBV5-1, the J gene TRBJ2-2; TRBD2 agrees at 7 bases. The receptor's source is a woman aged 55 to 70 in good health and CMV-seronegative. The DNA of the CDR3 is TGCGCCAGCAGCTTCAAGGAGGGAGGGGTCAACACCGGGGAGCTGTTTTTT. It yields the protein CASSFKEGGVNTGELFF.